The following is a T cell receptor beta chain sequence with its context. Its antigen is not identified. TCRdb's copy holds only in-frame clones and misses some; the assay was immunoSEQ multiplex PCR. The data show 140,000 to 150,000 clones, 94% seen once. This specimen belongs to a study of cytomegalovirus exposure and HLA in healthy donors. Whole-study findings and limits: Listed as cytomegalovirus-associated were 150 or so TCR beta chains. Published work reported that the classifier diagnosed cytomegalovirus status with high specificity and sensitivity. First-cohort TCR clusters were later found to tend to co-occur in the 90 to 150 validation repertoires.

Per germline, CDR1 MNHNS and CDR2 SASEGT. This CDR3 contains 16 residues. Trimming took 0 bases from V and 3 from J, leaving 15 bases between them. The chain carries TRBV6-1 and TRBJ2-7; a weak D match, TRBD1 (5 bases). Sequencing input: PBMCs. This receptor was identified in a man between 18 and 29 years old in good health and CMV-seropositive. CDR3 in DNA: TGTGCCAGCAGTGAAGCGCTCCCAGGGATCAGCTACGAGCAGTACTTC. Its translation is CASSEALPGISYEQYF.